These 25 T cell receptor beta chains were all obtained from the same sample, sequenced in a study of a mutant IDH1 vaccine in newly diagnosed glioma. Repertoires were generated with immunoSEQ multiplex PCR, while TCRdb's copy carries only in-frame clones and drops some. Of roughly 120,000 clones listed, around four fifths are singletons. Their antigens remain unidentified. This sample's time point: week 11, during vaccination. A single vaccine dose contained 300 ug of mutant IDH1 20-mer peptide, and topical imiquimod was used with it. Sequenced material: PBMCs, taken from a glioma patient whose treatment included an IDH1 peptide vaccine. The receptor source for this set is a man in his forties with glioma.

The chain is built from TRBV7-9 and TRBJ2-1, with D perhaps TRBD1 (5 bases). Germline V lookup: CDR1 SEHNR, CDR2 FQNEAQ (reference sequence). Trimming removed 8 bases at V and 3 bases at J, with 5 bases between. The CDR3 loop spans 11 amino acids. The CDR3 DNA is TGTGCCAGCCAGGGCTACAATGAGCAGTTCTTC. It yields the protein CASQGYNEQFF.

This clone appeared once. The chain recombines TRBV7-8 with TRBJ1-1, with D unresolved. The germline V gene has CDR1 SGHVS and CDR2 FQNEAQ. This CDR3 has 16 amino acids. V lost 5 bases and J 0 bases, leaving 16 bases between the germline ends. The CDR3 sequence is CASSQRPSGMNTEAFF. The CDR3 DNA reads as TGTGCCAGCAGCCAACGCCCCAGCGGGATGAACACTGAAGCTTTCTTT.

The chain carries TRBV6-5 and TRBJ2-7; TRBD1 agrees at 8 bases. The trim removed 10 bases at V and 3 bases at J, leaving 11 bases unmatched. Germline lookup yields CDR1 MNHEY and CDR2 SVGAGI. The CDR3 loop spans 14 amino acids. The CDR3 DNA follows: TGTGCCACCAACCCCCCAGGGGGCTTCTACGAGCAGTACTTC. Amino acids: CATNPPGGFYEQYF.

This clone has just a few counts. The V gene is TRBV7-9, the J gene TRBJ1-1; D is unresolved. The CDR3 sequence is 14 residues long. Trimming removed 4 bases at V and 5 bases at J, with 14 bases between. CDR1 and CDR2 (germline): SEHNR, FQNEAQ (reference sequence). CDR3 coding DNA: TGTGCCAGCAGCTCAATGGACGGAACTACTGAAGCTTTCTTT. Its protein product is CASSSMDGTTEAFF.

The chain carries TRBV30 and TRBJ1-6, with TRBD1 as a possible D gene (5 bases). Deletions cut 4 bases from V and 7 bases from J, with 11 bases between. The CDR3 length is 13 residues. Germline V lookup: CDR1 GTSNPN, CDR2 SVGIG (reference sequence). The CDR3 here is CAWNGGANSPLHF. For the CDR3, the DNA is TGTGCCTGGAATGGAGGGGCCAATTCACCCCTCCACTTT.

This chain connects TRBV30 to TRBJ2-5; the D gene is possibly TRBD2 (6 bases). Between the trimmed V and J ends, which lost 3 bases and 4 bases, there was a span of 9 bases. The CDR3 totals 12 residues. Germline values: CDR1 GTSNPN, CDR2 SVGIG (reference sequence). In nucleotides, the CDR3 is TGTGCCTGGAGGTCCGGGGGAGAGACCCAGTACTTC. It codes for CAWRSGGETQYF.

V and J are TRBV12-5 and TRBJ1-2; D gene uncertain. Trimming removed 4 bases from V and 3 bases from J, with 6 bases in between. CDR1 and CDR2 from the germline V gene are LGHNT and FRNRAP. CDR3 size: 12 residues. In DNA form, the CDR3 reads TGTGCTAGTGGTTCCCCGGACTATGGCTACACCTTC. Translated, it gives CASGSPDYGYTF. The full variable domain, with the rest looked up from reference TRBV12-5 and TRBJ1-2, is DARVTQTPRHKVTEMGQEVTMRCQPILGHNTVFWYRQTMMQGLELLAYFRNRAPLDDSGMPKDRFSAEMPDATLATLKIQPSEPRDSAVYFCASGSPDYGYTFGSGTRLTVV.

This chain connects TRBV5-6 to TRBJ2-2; 7 nucleotides line up with TRBD1. The CDR3 sequence is 15 residues long. Germline assignment: CDR1 SGHDT and CDR2 YYEEEE. Losses at the gene ends were 5 bases for V and 5 bases for J; bases not matched to a gene: 9. CDR3: CASSYRDRPTGELFF. CDR3 sequence (DNA): TGTGCCAGCAGTTACCGGGACAGACCGACCGGGGAGCTGTTTTTT.

The J gene is TRBJ1-3, the V gene TRBV19; D perhaps matches TRBD1 (5 bases). CDR3 size: 15 residues. The V gene's germline CDR1 is LNHDA and CDR2 SQIVND (reference sequence). V dropped 4 bases and J dropped 2 bases, with 12 bases sitting between them. DNA of the CDR3: TGTGCCAGTAGTACCCCCCCAGGGACTGGAAACACCATATATTTT. Translated: CASSTPPGTGNTIYF.

J is TRBJ2-7 and V is TRBV10-2, with a weak D call TRBD1 (6 bases). The CDR3 has 12 amino acids. V lost 7 bases and J 2 bases, leaving 9 bases between the germline ends. Germline CDR1 is WSHSY and CDR2 is SAAADI. CDR3: CASTRDTYEQYF. The CDR3 nucleotides are TGCGCCAGCACCAGGGACACCTACGAGCAGTACTTC.

The chain recombines TRBV10-3 with TRBJ1-4; no clear D gene. The CDR3 covers 16 residues. The V gene's germline CDR1 is ENHRY and CDR2 SYGVKD. Between the trimmed V and J ends, which lost 2 bases and 0 bases, there was a span of 10 bases. CDR3 sequence reads: CAISETALATNEKLFF. The CDR3 DNA reads as TGTGCCATCAGTGAGACGGCCTTGGCAACTAATGAAAAACTGTTTTTT.

This clone was seen only a few times. The genes are TRBV9 and TRBJ1-1, with 7 bases aligning to TRBD1. V lost 1 base to trimming and J lost 3 bases; unmatched junction nucleotides: 0. CDR3 length equals 13 residues. From germline, CDR1 is SGDLS and CDR2 YYNGEE. CDR3 DNA sequence: TGTGCCAGCAGCGTACAGGGGGACACTGAAGCTTTCTTT. This translates into CASSVQGDTEAFF.

There are a few counts of this clone. Other nucleotide sequences from this sample produce the same CDR3. The DNA of the CDR3 is TGTGCCAGCAGCTTGGGAGGCGAAAAACTGTTTTTT. This sequence encodes CASSLGGEKLFF. The chain carries TRBV5-6 and TRBJ1-4; no clear D gene. Germline assignment: CDR1 SGHDT and CDR2 YYEEEE. V was cut by 0 bases and J by 8 bases, with 5 bases left in between. The CDR3 loop spans 12 amino acids.

The rearrangement joins TRBV7-2 to TRBJ2-7; weak D call: TRBD1 (5 bases). CDR3 length: 13 amino acids. Germline V gives CDR1 SGHTA, CDR2 FQGNSA. V was clipped by 5 bases and J by 4 bases, with 12 bases between them. CDR3 protein: CASSRSRGYEQYF. The CDR3 nucleotides are TGTGCCAGCAGCCGCTCAAGGGGTTACGAGCAGTACTTC.

The CDR3 nucleotides are TGTGCCAGCAGCCCTCAACTAGCGGGACTTTCCTACGAGCAGTACTTC. It encodes CASSPQLAGLSYEQYF. V gene TRBV28 combines with J gene TRBJ2-7; TRBD2 agrees at 10 bases. Germline CDR1 is MDHEN and CDR2 is SYDVKM. This CDR3 has 16 amino acids. V trimming: 6 bases; J trimming: 1 base; junction bases outside the gene matches: 9.

Regarding this clone: A much larger clone sits a single nucleotide away, making a read error possible. V gene TRBV6-6 combines with J gene TRBJ2-7; 11 bases align to TRBD2. J lost 2 bases, V lost 5 bases, and 2 bases had no gene match. The CDR3 sequence is 14 residues long. The V gene's germline CDR1 is MNHNY and CDR2 SVGAGI (reference sequence). CDR3 amino acids: CASSVLAGAYEQYF. CDR3 sequence (DNA): TGTGCCAGCAGTGTACTAGCGGGGGCCTACGAGCAGTACTTC.

The chain combines TRBV21-1 with TRBJ1-5; TRBD1 is taken as the D call from the table, unchecked against the DNA. TRBV21-1 is recorded as a pseudogene. This CDR3 is 17 amino acids long. CDR3: CASGIDRGQSSNQPQHF. The DNA for the CDR3 is TGTGCCAGCGGTATTGACAGGGGGCAGAGTAGCAATCAGCCCCAGCATTTT.

This clone turned up a few times. V gene TRBV5-1 combines with J gene TRBJ1-2, with D unresolved. Germline CDR1 and CDR2: SGHRS and YFSETQ. Trimming took 0 bases from V and 3 from J, leaving 6 bases between them. The CDR3 spans 13 residues. CDR3 coding DNA: TGCGCCAGCAGCTTGGCGTCAGACTATGGCTACACCTTC. It yields the protein CASSLASDYGYTF.

The chain couples TRBV4-3 to TRBJ2-5; D is unclear. V lost 0 bases and J lost 0, with 8 bases in between. CDR1 and CDR2 (germline): LGHNA, YSLEER. This CDR3 comprises 15 residues. The CDR3 reads CASSQDGQNQETQYF. In DNA form, the CDR3 reads TGCGCCAGCAGCCAAGATGGCCAGAACCAAGAGACCCAGTACTTC.

V is TRBV5-4 and J is TRBJ1-2; no clear D. Germline lookup yields CDR1 SGHNT and CDR2 YYREEE (reference sequence). V was clipped by 0 bases and J by 2 bases, with 14 bases between them. CDR3 length equals 16 residues. This CDR3 reads CASSLEVSRANYGYTF. The CDR3 DNA reads TGTGCCAGCAGCTTGGAGGTATCCCGAGCCAACTATGGCTACACCTTC.

The chain carries TRBV6-1 and TRBJ2-5; possibly TRBD1 for D (6 bases). Trimming left V 9 bases short and J 2 bases short, with 13 bases between. CDR1 and CDR2 from the germline V gene are MNHNS and SASEGT. The CDR3 runs to 13 residues. The CDR3 nucleotides are TGTGCCAGTGCAAGGGGGTCTCAAGAGACCCAGTACTTC. As protein: CASARGSQETQYF.

This clone was observed a handful of times. CDR3 protein: CASSPGGLDEKLFF. CDR3 bases: TGTGCCAGCAGCCCCGGGGGTTTGGATGAAAAACTGTTTTTT. The genes are TRBV11-3 and TRBJ1-4, with a weak D call TRBD1 (5 bases). This CDR3 has 14 residues. Germline V gene lookup returns CDR1 SGHNT and CDR2 YENEEA. The V end was cut by 5 bases, the J end by 6 bases, with 13 bases between.

This clone was seen once. The rearrangement uses TRBV11-1 and TRBJ2-3; the D is unclear. Germline loops: CDR1 SGHAT, CDR2 FQDESV (reference sequence). V was cut by 5 bases and J by 7 bases, with 19 bases left in between. The CDR3 has 15 residues. The CDR3 spells CASSMRPSFSYTQYF. The CDR3 DNA reads as TGTGCCAGCAGCATGAGGCCTTCTTTCTCATATACGCAGTATTTT.

The CDR3 protein is CASSIQSSYNSPLHF. The CDR3 DNA is TGTGCCAGCAGCATACAGTCTTCCTATAATTCACCCCTCCACTTT. The J gene is TRBJ1-6, the V gene TRBV5-5; unclear D gene. The CDR3 runs 15 residues. CDR1 is SGHKS, CDR2 YYEKEE, per germline (reference sequence). V was shortened by 4 bases and J by 1 base, with 9 bases between the two germline ends.

The rearrangement joins TRBV30 to TRBJ1-5; D ambiguous. Per germline, CDR1 GTSNPN and CDR2 SVGIG (reference sequence). This CDR3 contains 13 residues. Trimming pared 8 bases from V and 5 bases from J, leaving 16 bases between. CDR3 sequence: CAGPRTRHQPQHF. In DNA, the CDR3 is TGTGCCGGCCCGAGGACTCGCCATCAGCCCCAGCATTTT.